This T cell receptor (beta chain) appears in the sequencing data of a study of sequential checkpoint blockade in melanoma. At the level of the study: First-line arms were nivolumab then ipilimumab, or the reverse, randomized 1:1. Each arm's sequence ended with maintenance nivolumab.

Assay used: immunoSEQ multiplex PCR; TCRdb lists only in-frame clones, some missing. The table shows about 11,000 clones, with nearly 80% occurring only once. As to treatment: randomized to nivolumab then ipilimumab (arm A) or the reverse (arm B). DNA-damaging chemotherapy had not been given to any patient beforehand. This clone has a handful of counts. Germline lookup yields CDR1 SGHNT and CDR2 YYREEE (reference sequence). The CDR3 loop spans 15 amino acids. Trimming cost V 0 bases and J 7 bases; bases outside gene matches: 6. The starting material was CD8+ T cells sorted from blood (inferred from file names), obtained from a patient given nivolumab and ipilimumab in sequence. The sequence was obtained from a human donor with melanoma. The chain links TRBV5-4 to TRBJ2-1; the match to TRBD1 covers 8 bases. The CDR3 coding sequence is TGTGCCAGCAGCTTGGACACAGGGGGTAGGAATGAGCAGTTCTTC. Its protein product is CASSLDTGGRNEQFF.